This T cell receptor (beta chain) was obtained from a study of response to subunit inactivated influenza vaccine. This clonotype was counted a few times. The germline V and J ends were trimmed by 3 bases and 0 bases, with 12 bases remaining between them. CDR1 is ENHRY and CDR2 is SYGVKD in the germline V gene. This CDR3 has 16 residues. MiXCR, run by TCRdb on the RT-PCR reads, gives a single entry per CDR3 protein. Here the sample spans a few hundred thousand distinct CDR3 sequences, roughly 9.8% being singletons. This specimen consisted of PBMCs from blood, obtained roughly 6 weeks after vaccination. J is TRBJ1-3 and V is TRBV10-3; D is undetermined. This sequence originates from a man between 50 and 59 years old who received an inactivated influenza vaccine. The CDR3 DNA reads TGTGCCATCAGTGACAACAATGCCAACTCTGGAAACACCATATATTTT. Amino acid sequence: CAISDNNANSGNTIYF.